These 20 T cell receptor beta chains came from one sample sequenced in a study of T cells after yellow fever vaccination. Each CDR3 protein gets one entry after TCRdb re-called the 5' RACE reads with MiXCR. Here the sample spans about 340,000 distinct CDR3 sequences, approximately 12% being singletons. The specimen was CD4+ T cells sorted from PBMCs, collected 15 days after the yellow fever booster vaccination. These TCRs come from a man aged 18 to 30 who received the YFV17D yellow fever vaccine.

This rearrangement joins TRBV7-2 to TRBJ2-3, with D unresolved. Per germline, CDR1 SGHTA and CDR2 FQGNSA. V lost 8 bases and J lost 2, with 8 bases in between. CDR3 length equals 12 residues. CDR3 in DNA: TGTGCCAGCGGTGAGATCACAGATACGCAGTATTTT. This sequence encodes CASGEITDTQYF. The complete variable domain, with remaining parts taken from reference TRBV7-2 and TRBJ2-3, reads GAGVSQSPSNKVTEKGKDVELRCDPISGHTALYWYRQSLGQGLEFLIYFQGNSAPDKSGLPSDRFSAERTGGSVSTLTIQRTQQEDSAVYLCASGEITDTQYFGPGTRLTVL.

The sample holds a few counts of this clonotype. The chain recombines TRBV7-2 with TRBJ2-3, with 7 bases lining up with TRBD1. Germline V gene data show CDR1 as SGHTA and CDR2 as FQGNSA. The CDR3 has 21 amino acids. V was clipped by 2 bases and J by 6 bases; unmatched bases: 26. The CDR3 DNA sequence: TGTGCCAGCAGCTTATCTCGTATACTCGAGGGGGCAGGGGTAATCCCCGATACGCAGTATTTT. It encodes CASSLSRILEGAGVIPDTQYF. The full variable domain, its missing parts supplied by reference TRBV7-2 and TRBJ2-3, is GAGVSQSPSNKVTEKGKDVELRCDPISGHTALYWYRQSLGQGLEFLIYFQGNSAPDKSGLPSDRFSAERTGGSVSTLTIQRTQQEDSAVYLCASSLSRILEGAGVIPDTQYFGPGTRLTVL.

V usage is TRBV12-3 or TRBV12-4 and J usage is TRBJ1-1; no firm D call. Trimming removed 5 bases at V and 8 bases at J, with 12 bases between. The CDR3 is 12 residues long. DNA of the CDR3: TGTGCCAGCAGTCCGGGGAGAGGCGAAGCTTTCTTT. Translating it yields CASSPGRGEAFF.

This clonotype has a count of ten or more. The rearrangement uses TRBV7-3 and TRBJ2-1; D is unresolved. Germline V gene lookup returns CDR1 SGHTA and CDR2 FQGTGA. The CDR3 is 18 amino acids. V lost 5 bases and J lost 2, with 22 bases in between. The CDR3 is CASSTSVIRRQPYNEQFF. The CDR3 region has the DNA TGTGCCAGCAGCACATCTGTCATCAGGCGCCAGCCCTACAATGAGCAGTTCTTC.

This chain links TRBV27 with TRBJ1-1; 10 bases map to TRBD1. CDR3 length equals 14 residues. After removal of 5 bases from V and 4 bases from J, the junction contained 4 bases not matched to a gene. The germline gives CDR1 MNHEY, CDR2 SMNVEV (reference sequence). The CDR3 bases are TGTGCCAGCAGTGAATGGACAGGGGGCACTGAAGCTTTCTTT. Amino acid sequence: CASSEWTGGTEAFF.

V and J are TRBV5-6 and TRBJ1-1, with D tentatively TRBD1 (5 bases). Looked up from germline, CDR1 is SGHDT and CDR2 is YYEEEE. The CDR3 loop spans 13 amino acids. V dropped 0 bases and J dropped 8 bases, with 11 bases sitting between them. The chain's CDR3 is CASSLGGQGEAFF. DNA for the CDR3: TGTGCCAGCAGCTTGGGTGGGCAGGGCGAAGCTTTCTTT. The entire variable domain, with the rest obtained from reference TRBV5-6 and TRBJ1-1, is as follows: DAGVTQSPTHLIKTRGQQVTLRCSPKSGHDTVSWYQQALGQGPQFIFQYYEEEERQRGNFPDRFSGHQFPNYSSELNVNALLLGDSALYLCASSLGGQGEAFFGQGTRLTVV.

This clonotype was detected many times. This chain uses TRBV12-3 or TRBV12-4 with TRBJ2-5; TRBD2 might be the D (6 bases). The CDR3 is 14 residues long. V dropped 0 bases and J dropped 4 bases, with 9 bases sitting between them. The CDR3 DNA sequence: TGTGCCAGCAGTTTAGCGTACGGGGGAGAGACCCAGTACTTC. Its protein is CASSLAYGGETQYF.

The chain employs TRBV6-6 and TRBJ1-6; D may be TRBD1 (6 bases). Per germline, CDR1 MNHNY and CDR2 SVGAGI (reference sequence). This CDR3 has 16 residues. V was cut by 1 base and J by 7 bases, with 14 bases left in between. CDR3 loop: CASSYLEGQRNSPLHF. CDR3 coding DNA: TGTGCCAGCAGTTACTTGGAAGGACAGCGAAATTCACCCCTCCACTTT.

This clonotype occurred many times. The V and J genes are TRBV7-3 and TRBJ2-1; a weak D match, TRBD2 (5 bases). CDR1 is SGHTA and CDR2 is FQGTGA in the germline V gene. The V and J ends lost 5 bases and 0 bases respectively, with 23 bases between them. CDR3 length equals 19 residues. The CDR3 coding sequence is TGTGCCAGCAGCCCATATGCCCCCAGGACTTTATACTCCTACAATGAGCAGTTCTTC. Translation: CASSPYAPRTLYSYNEQFF. Full variable domain (rest looked up from reference TRBV7-3 and TRBJ2-1): GAGVSQTPSNKVTEKGKYVELRCDPISGHTALYWYRQSLGQGPEFLIYFQGTGAADDSGLPNDRFFAVRPEGSVSTLKIQRTERGDSAVYLCASSPYAPRTLYSYNEQFFGPGTRLTVL.

In its sample, this clonotype was seen many times. This rearrangement joins TRBV5-1 to TRBJ1-1; TRBD1 might be the D (5 bases). Trimming stripped 7 bases from V and 1 base from J, with 11 bases between. The CDR3 covers 13 residues. Germline lookup yields CDR1 SGHRS and CDR2 YFSETQ. The CDR3 sequence: CASRQLRNTEAFF. The CDR3, as DNA: TGCGCCAGCCGACAGCTTAGGAACACTGAAGCTTTCTTT.

This clonotype has a handful of counts. The chain couples TRBV7-9 to TRBJ2-2; 7 bases agree with TRBD1. The CDR3 runs 16 residues. Germline CDR1 reads SEHNR; CDR2 reads FQNEAQ (reference sequence). Trimming took 5 bases from V and 1 from J; bases not matched to a gene: 7. The CDR3 sequence is CASSRDSRQNTGELFF. The CDR3 DNA sequence: TGTGCCAGCAGCCGGGACAGTCGCCAGAACACCGGGGAGCTGTTTTTT.

The rearrangement uses TRBV10-3 and TRBJ2-3, with TRBD2 identical over 12 bases. V lost 4 bases, J lost 5 bases, and 1 base stayed unmatched. This CDR3 has 14 residues. The germline V gene encodes CDR1 ENHRY and CDR2 SYGVKD. The CDR3 nucleotides read TGTGCCATCAGTGGACTAGCGGGGGAAGATACGCAGTATTTT. Amino acid sequence: CAISGLAGEDTQYF.

The V and J genes are TRBV4-1 and TRBJ2-5; TRBD2 agrees at 7 bases. The V gene's germline CDR1 is MGHRA and CDR2 YSYEKL. V shed 0 bases and J 7 bases; nucleotides not matched to a gene: 5. There are 14 residues in the CDR3. In DNA, the CDR3 is TGCGCCAGCAGCCAAGAGGGGACGGGAGGGACCCAGTACTTC. Amino acids: CASSQEGTGGTQYF.

This clonotype came up a few times. The chain uses TRBV4-2 and TRBJ1-1; 7 bases align to TRBD1. The CDR3 sequence is 15 residues long. Germline trimming cut 3 bases from V and 4 bases from J; bases unmatched to any gene: 8. In germline, CDR1 is LGHNA, CDR2 YNFKEQ. CDR3 protein: CASSQRKGAGTEAFF. The CDR3 DNA reads as TGTGCCAGCAGCCAGAGGAAGGGGGCTGGCACTGAAGCTTTCTTT.

About this clonotype: A clone one base away is much larger, so this may be a read error. The CDR3 does not end in the conserved phenylalanine or tryptophan, so this is likely a read error. The chain has TRBV20-1 and TRBJ1-1; maybe TRBD1 (6 bases). Germline V gene lookup returns CDR1 DFQATT and CDR2 SNEGSKA (reference sequence). The CDR3 extends over 14 amino acids. V was trimmed by 4 bases and J by 1 base, leaving 13 bases between them. Here the CDR3 reads CSAIPGQTNTEAFY. The CDR3 nucleotides are TGCAGTGCTATTCCGGGACAAACGAACACTGAAGCTTTCTAT.

J is TRBJ2-3 and V is TRBV10-3; D may be TRBD2 (6 bases). The CDR3 has 15 residues. In germline, CDR1 is ENHRY, CDR2 SYGVKD. V lost 4 bases to trimming and J lost 1 base, with 12 bases between them. CDR3 in amino acids: CAISAGTRGTDTQYF. CDR3 bases: TGTGCCATCAGTGCCGGGACTCGTGGCACAGATACGCAGTATTTT.

V and J are TRBV20-1 and TRBJ2-7; a possible D gene is TRBD2 (7 bases). Germline V lookup: CDR1 DFQATT, CDR2 SNEGSKA (reference sequence). This CDR3 is 12 amino acids long. The V and J ends lost 5 bases and 4 bases respectively, with 12 bases between them. This CDR3 is CSAQKGGYEQYF. The CDR3 DNA reads as TGCAGTGCTCAGAAGGGGGGGTACGAGCAGTACTTC.

The sample holds a few counts of this clonotype. The chain has TRBV7-9 and TRBJ1-2; unclear D gene. The CDR3 is 12 amino acids. CDR1 is SEHNR, CDR2 FQNEAQ, per germline (reference sequence). V lost 5 bases to trimming and J lost 5 bases, with 9 bases between them. The CDR3 sequence is CASSPGLYGYTF. The CDR3 nucleotides are TGTGCCAGCAGCCCCGGACTGTATGGCTACACCTTC.

The rearrangement joins TRBV5-1 to TRBJ2-3; D is possibly TRBD2 (7 bases). The CDR3 consists of 17 residues. Trimming stripped 0 bases from V and 2 bases from J, with 16 bases between. In germline, CDR1 is SGHRS, CDR2 YFSETQ. CDR3 amino acids: CASSLGALRGATDTQYF. The DNA for the CDR3 is TGCGCCAGCAGCTTGGGGGCCCTACGGGGGGCCACAGATACGCAGTATTTT.

V gene TRBV23-1 combines with J gene TRBJ2-7; D not resolved. TRBV23-1 is reported as an ORF; its role is uncertain. The CDR3 contains 18 residues. V was shortened by 0 bases and J by 0 bases, with 18 bases between the two germline ends. The CDR3 DNA sequence: TGCGCCAGCAGTCAATCGACCGGGTTCTTGCGGAGCTCCTACGAGCAGTACGTC. Translating gives CASSQSTGFLRSSYEQYV.